A single sample gave rise to the 20 T cell receptor beta chains below, sequenced in a study of T cell repertoires in cytomegalovirus infection. No antigens are known for them. Each CDR3 protein is one row after TCRdb ran MiXCR on the reads. The sample lists approximately 730,000 distinct CDR3 sequences, approximately 32% occurring once. The sequencing here drew on cultured CD8+ T cells from PBMCs, taken from culture after CMV antigen stimulation. These receptors originate from a human donor in good health (CMV status not recorded). Some clones in this sample may be carry-over from other donors' samples.

This clonotype has a handful of counts. The chain recombines TRBV7-3 with TRBJ1-5; D uncertain. The CDR3 has 16 amino acids. The germline CDR1 and CDR2 sequences are SGHTA and FQGTGA. The V end lost 4 bases, the J end lost 1 base, and 14 bases lay between the germline ends. CDR3 DNA: TGTGCCAGCAGCTACTCGGTTCTTGAGAGCAATCAGCCCCAGCATTTT. This gives the protein CASSYSVLESNQPQHF. Drawing the rest from reference TRBV7-3 and TRBJ1-5, the complete variable domain is GAGVSQTPSNKVTEKGKYVELRCDPISGHTALYWYRQSLGQGPEFLIYFQGTGAADDSGLPNDRFFAVRPEGSVSTLKIQRTERGDSAVYLCASSYSVLESNQPQHFGDGTRLSIL.

This clonotype came up many times. This sequence joins TRBV7-6 and TRBJ2-5, with 8 bases aligning to TRBD2. In germline, CDR1 is SGHVS, CDR2 FNYEAQ. This CDR3 has 16 amino acids. V dropped 2 bases and J dropped 1; count of bases not matched to a gene: 6. CDR3 DNA sequence: TGTGCCAGCAGCTTAATACGGGGGGGGGTCCAAGAGACCCAGTACTTC. It encodes CASSLIRGGVQETQYF. The complete variable domain, with remaining parts taken from reference TRBV7-6 and TRBJ2-5, reads GAGVSQSPRYKVTKRGQDVALRCDPISGHVSLYWYRQALGQGPEFLTYFNYEAQQDKSGLPNDRFSAERPEGSISTLTIQRTEQRDSAMYRCASSLIRGGVQETQYFGPGTRLLVL.

This clonotype has a handful of counts. The V call is TRBV7-9, the J call TRBJ2-3; either TRBD1 or TRBD2 may supply D (7 bases each). The CDR3 is 16 residues long. CDR1 SEHNR and CDR2 FQNEAQ come from the germline V gene (reference sequence). V was cut by 1 base and J by 1 base, with 12 bases left in between. CDR3: CASSLGEGAGTDTQYF. For the CDR3, the DNA is TGTGCCAGCAGCTTAGGGGAGGGGGCCGGCACAGATACGCAGTATTTT.

Concerning this clonotype: At one end the junction does not follow the germline gene, possibly because of a read error. The V gene is TRBV4-1, the J gene TRBJ1-5; D not resolved. Germline V gives CDR1 MGHRA, CDR2 YSYEKL. The CDR3 has 14 residues. CDR3 loop: CASSLPEVGQPQHF. The CDR3 nucleotides read TGTGCCAGCAGCCTCCCTGAGGTGGGACAGCCCCAGCATTTT.

The V gene is TRBV20-1, the J gene TRBJ2-5; D unresolved. Germline V CDR1 and CDR2: DFQATT, SNEGSKA (reference sequence). Trimming left V 4 bases short and J 5 bases short, with 8 bases between. CDR3 length: 11 residues. Here the CDR3 DNA reads TGCAGTGCTATGGATTTCGAGACCCAGTACTTC. Amino acid sequence: CSAMDFETQYF.

This clonotype came up a few times. The rearrangement uses TRBV28 and TRBJ2-5; D is possibly TRBD2 (5 bases). Germline V gene lookup returns CDR1 MDHEN and CDR2 SYDVKM. The CDR3 totals 18 residues. V was trimmed by 4 bases and J by 3 bases, leaving 24 bases between them. DNA of the CDR3: TGTGCCAGCAGTTACCTTATTTTGTCAGCGGAGTCGGAAGAGACCCAGTACTTC. Its translation is CASSYLILSAESEETQYF.

The chain links TRBV5-6 to TRBJ1-1; D is unresolved. CDR1 and CDR2 from the germline V gene are SGHDT and YYEEEE. V was pared by 0 bases and J by 5 bases, with 5 bases between. The CDR3 length is 12 residues. The CDR3 DNA reads TGTGCCAGCAGCTTGGATTGGACTGAAGCTTTCTTT. Protein product: CASSLDWTEAFF.

The V and J genes are TRBV3-1 and TRBJ2-7; D is uncertain. CDR1 is LGHDT, CDR2 YNNKEL, per germline (reference sequence). The CDR3 totals 13 residues. Trimming pared 1 base from V and 3 bases from J, leaving 7 bases between. CDR3 in amino acids: CASSQALGYEQYV. CDR3 coding DNA: TGTGCCAGCAGCCAAGCTCTGGGCTACGAGCAGTACGTC.

V is TRBV19 and J is TRBJ1-6; D may be TRBD1 (5 bases). V was clipped by 5 bases and J by 13 bases, with 15 bases between them. There are 13 residues in the CDR3. Germline V lookup: CDR1 LNHDA, CDR2 SQIVND (reference sequence). CDR3 nucleotide sequence: TGTGCCAGTAGTCCGGGCCCAGGGAGCCCCCTCCACTTT. Its translation is CASSPGPGSPLHF.

This clonotype appeared a few times. The gene calls are TRBV12-3 or TRBV12-4 and TRBJ2-1; 8 nucleotides agree with TRBD2. This CDR3 spans 22 amino acids. Trimming removed 3 bases from V and 0 bases from J; junction bases left unmatched: 22. The CDR3 protein is CASSFSVVWSGGETSSYNEQFF. The CDR3 DNA follows: TGTGCCAGCAGTTTCTCGGTAGTGTGGAGCGGGGGAGAGACAAGCTCCTACAATGAGCAGTTCTTC.

This clonotype is a singleton in its sample. This chain connects TRBV6-2 or TRBV6-3 to TRBJ1-1; D is unresolved. V was pared by 8 bases and J by 6 bases, with 16 bases between. The germline V gene has CDR1 MNHEY and CDR2 SVGEGT. This CDR3 has 13 amino acids. CDR3 nucleotide sequence: TGTGCCAGCGTCACGTTAGCGAGTGCTGAAGCTTTCTTT. Encoded protein: CASVTLASAEAFF.

This clonotype has only a few counts. One end of the junction fails to match germline, which may point to a read error. The rearrangement uses TRBV7-9 and TRBJ1-2; possibly TRBD1 for D (6 bases). Germline V gene sequence: CDR1 SEHNR, CDR2 FQNEAQ (reference sequence). The CDR3 is 12 residues long. The CDR3: CASSLGQDRTYF. The CDR3 coding sequence is TGTGCCAGCAGCTTAGGCCAAGACAGGACTTACTTC.

The chain combines TRBV27 with TRBJ2-3; TRBD1 aligns across 8 bases. CDR1 and CDR2 from the germline V gene are MNHEY and SMNVEV (reference sequence). Trimming cost V 8 bases and J 0 bases; bases outside gene matches: 7. CDR3 length: 15 amino acids. CDR3 DNA: TGTGCCAGCTTGGACAGGGCCGCTAGCACAGATACGCAGTATTTT. Its protein product is CASLDRAASTDTQYF.

A note on this clonotype: This is likely a read error, given that the CDR3 carries no conserved phenylalanine or tryptophan at its end. The rearrangement joins TRBV7-9 to TRBJ2-5, with D maybe TRBD2 (5 bases). Trimming removed 1 base from V and 4 bases from J, with 13 bases in between. CDR1 and CDR2 from the germline V gene are SEHNR and FQNEAQ (reference sequence). The CDR3 is made up of 15 amino acids. CDR3 amino acids: CASSLGGYSVETQYS. CDR3 nucleotides: TGTGCCAGCAGCTTAGGCGGGTACTCAGTAGAGACCCAGTACTCC.

The rearrangement links TRBV6-6 to TRBJ1-2, with D uncertain. The CDR3 contains 12 residues. V lost 0 bases and J lost 7, with 6 bases in between. The germline V gene encodes CDR1 MNHNY and CDR2 SVGAGI (reference sequence). CDR3 DNA: TGTGCCAGCAGTTACTCGGGCGGTGGCTACACCTTC. This gives the protein CASSYSGGGYTF.

This clonotype was recorded a few times. V usage is TRBV6-5 and J usage is TRBJ2-1; the D gene is possibly TRBD1 (6 bases). Germline lookup yields CDR1 MNHEY and CDR2 SVGAGI. The CDR3 is 17 amino acids. V was trimmed by 6 bases and J by 0 bases, leaving 18 bases between them. CDR3 DNA: TGTGCCAGCAGCCCCTCCTTAACAGGGAGCTCCTACAATGAGCAGTTCTTC. Its translation is CASSPSLTGSSYNEQFF.

The chain has TRBV7-9 and TRBJ2-2; D gene uncertain. Germline V gene sequence: CDR1 SEHNR, CDR2 FQNEAQ (reference sequence). This CDR3 contains 12 residues. The V end lost 3 bases, the J end lost 7 bases, and 6 bases lay between the germline ends. CDR3 sequence reads: CASSLAHGELFF. CDR3 nucleotides: TGTGCCAGCAGCTTGGCTCACGGGGAGCTGTTTTTT.

This clonotype has just a few counts. The genes are TRBV28 and TRBJ2-1, with 15 bases that match TRBD2. V was pared by 6 bases and J by 1 base, with 7 bases of the junction left unmatched. This CDR3 spans 18 amino acids. Looked up from germline, CDR1 is MDHEN and CDR2 is SYDVKM. The CDR3 coding sequence is TGTGCCAGCAGAACCGGGACTAGCGGGGGGTCGTCCTACAATGAGCAGTTCTTC. This translates into CASRTGTSGGSSYNEQFF.

The J gene is TRBJ2-1, the V gene TRBV7-8, with D uncertain. The CDR3 sequence is 13 residues long. CDR1 and CDR2 from the germline V gene are SGHVS and FQNEAQ. Deletions cut 5 bases from V and 3 bases from J, with 8 bases between. The CDR3 DNA reads TGTGCCAGCAGCAGCAGGAACTACAATGAGCAGTTCTTC. Protein product: CASSSRNYNEQFF.

Only a few counts were recorded for this clonotype. The rearrangement joins TRBV6-2 or TRBV6-3 to TRBJ2-6; D is undetermined. Germline lookup yields CDR1 MNHEY and CDR2 SVGEGT. This CDR3 region has 14 residues. Trimming shortened V by 8 bases and J by 3 bases, and 11 bases separated the two germline ends. The CDR3 nucleotides are TGTGCCAGCCTCCATCCAGGTGGGGCCAACGTCCTGACTTTC. Amino acid sequence: CASLHPGGANVLTF.